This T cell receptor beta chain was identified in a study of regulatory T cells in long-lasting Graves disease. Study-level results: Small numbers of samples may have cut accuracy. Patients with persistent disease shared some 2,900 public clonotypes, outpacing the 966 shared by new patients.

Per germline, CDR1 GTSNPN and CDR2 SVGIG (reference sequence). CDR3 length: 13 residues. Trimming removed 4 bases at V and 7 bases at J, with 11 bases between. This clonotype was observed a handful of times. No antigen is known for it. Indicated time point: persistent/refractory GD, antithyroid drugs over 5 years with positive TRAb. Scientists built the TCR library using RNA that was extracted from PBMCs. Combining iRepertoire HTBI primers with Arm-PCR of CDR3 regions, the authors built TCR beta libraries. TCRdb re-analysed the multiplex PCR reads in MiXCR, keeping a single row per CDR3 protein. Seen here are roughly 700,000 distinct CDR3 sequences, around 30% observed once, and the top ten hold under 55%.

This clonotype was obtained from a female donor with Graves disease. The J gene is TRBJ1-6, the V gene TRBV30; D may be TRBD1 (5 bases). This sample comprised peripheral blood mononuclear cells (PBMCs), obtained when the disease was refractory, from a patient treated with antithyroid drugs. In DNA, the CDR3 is TGTGCCTGGACTGCCAGGGAGAATTCACCCCTCCACTTT. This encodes CAWTARENSPLHF.